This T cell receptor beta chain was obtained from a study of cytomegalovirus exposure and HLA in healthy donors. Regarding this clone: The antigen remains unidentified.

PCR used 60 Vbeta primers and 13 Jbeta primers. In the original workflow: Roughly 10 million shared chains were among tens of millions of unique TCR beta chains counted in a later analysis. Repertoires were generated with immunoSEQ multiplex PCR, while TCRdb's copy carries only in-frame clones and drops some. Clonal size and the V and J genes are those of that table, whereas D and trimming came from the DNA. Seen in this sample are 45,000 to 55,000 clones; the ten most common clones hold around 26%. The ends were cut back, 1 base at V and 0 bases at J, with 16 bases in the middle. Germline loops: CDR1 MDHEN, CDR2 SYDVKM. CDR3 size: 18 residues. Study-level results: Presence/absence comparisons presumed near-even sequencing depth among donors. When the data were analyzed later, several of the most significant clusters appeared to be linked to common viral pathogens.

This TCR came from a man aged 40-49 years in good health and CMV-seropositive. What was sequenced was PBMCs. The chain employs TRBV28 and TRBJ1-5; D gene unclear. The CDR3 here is CASSLLLVGRHSNQPQHF. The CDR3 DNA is TGTGCCAGCAGTTTATTACTTGTAGGCAGGCATAGCAATCAGCCCCAGCATTTT.